The 9 T cell receptor beta chains listed next were all sequenced from one sample in a study of T cell responses to AZD1222 COVID-19 vaccine. Only in-frame clones appear in the TCRdb table, and some are missing; sequencing was by immunoSEQ multiplex PCR. Seen here are about 130,000 clones, approximately 89% observed once, and the top ten hold 10%. The starting material was peripheral blood, obtained on day 0 of AZD1222 vaccination. These receptors all stem from an adult in good health.

The chain couples TRBV29-1 to TRBJ1-1; D is possibly TRBD1 (5 bases). Germline CDR1 reads SQVTM; CDR2 reads ANQGSEA. The CDR3 runs 14 residues. Trimming stripped 6 bases from V and 6 bases from J, with 20 bases between. CDR3 in DNA: TGCAGCGTCCGTTCTTGGGGGTCCAACGCTGAAGCTTTCTTT. Protein sequence: CSVRSWGSNAEAFF.

The chain has TRBV5-1 and TRBJ2-3, with 7 bases matching TRBD2. Germline V gene data show CDR1 as SGHRS and CDR2 as YFSETQ. This CDR3 has 14 amino acids. The V gene end was trimmed by 2 bases and the J gene end by 3 bases; junction bases not matched to a gene: 3. The CDR3 sequence: CASSLLALTDTQYF. CDR3 coding DNA: TGCGCCAGCAGCTTACTAGCGTTGACAGATACGCAGTATTTT.

This rearrangement joins TRBV30 to TRBJ1-6; no clear D. Germline lookup yields CDR1 GTSNPN and CDR2 SVGIG (reference sequence). Trimming took 2 bases from V and 6 from J, leaving 8 bases between them. The CDR3 runs 13 residues. The CDR3 DNA follows: TGTGCCTGGAGTCCCGCAGTTAATTCACCCCTCCACTTT. Translated: CAWSPAVNSPLHF.

V and J are TRBV19 and TRBJ2-7; TRBD2 matches 9 bases. Unmatched junction bases numbered 11, after V lost 9 bases and J lost 2 bases. The CDR3 length is 15 residues. Looked up from germline, CDR1 is LNHDA and CDR2 is SQIVND (reference sequence). Here the CDR3 reads CASANIAGAAYEQYF. The CDR3 DNA is TGTGCCAGCGCCAACATAGCGGGAGCGGCCTACGAGCAGTACTTC.

The chain has TRBV27 and TRBJ2-7; no clear D. Germline lookup yields CDR1 MNHEY and CDR2 SMNVEV (reference sequence). V was trimmed by 7 bases and J by 3 bases, leaving 7 bases between them. The CDR3 runs to 11 residues. In nucleotides, the CDR3 is TGTGCCAGCAAGGTGGGCTACGAGCAGTACTTC. This codes for CASKVGYEQYF.

This sequence joins TRBV11-3 and TRBJ2-1; the D gene is possibly TRBD2 (6 bases). This CDR3 spans 16 amino acids. Germline V gene sequence: CDR1 SGHNT, CDR2 YENEEA. V gave up 5 bases and J gave up 7 bases, with 21 bases separating them. The CDR3 region is CASSPRSGLIGNEQFF. The CDR3 nucleotides read TGTGCCAGCAGCCCCCGTTCGGGACTGATCGGAAATGAGCAGTTCTTC.

V gene TRBV6-1 combines with J gene TRBJ2-3, with 7 nucleotides matching TRBD1. V lost 3 bases to trimming and J lost 9 bases; unmatched junction nucleotides: 3. CDR3 length: 12 amino acids. CDR1 and CDR2 from the germline V gene are MNHNS and SASEGT. CDR3 coding DNA: TGTGCCAGCAGTGACCGAGGGGGCACGCAGTATTTT. The encoded protein is CASSDRGGTQYF.

This clone has just a few counts. Additional DNA sequences in this sample encode the identical CDR3. The chain carries TRBV19 and TRBJ1-4; D is possibly TRBD1 (5 bases). CDR3 length: 12 residues. Germline assignment: CDR1 LNHDA and CDR2 SQIVND (reference sequence). Trimming removed 6 bases from V and 6 bases from J, with 8 bases in between. In DNA form, the CDR3 reads TGTGCCAGTAGCATCAGGGATGAAAAACTGTTTTTT. Protein sequence: CASSIRDEKLFF. The full variable domain, rest sourced from reference TRBV19 and TRBJ1-4, is DGGITQSPKYLFRKEGQNVTLSCEQNLNHDAMYWYRQDPGQGLRLIYYSQIVNDFQKGDIAEGYSVSREKKESFPLTVTSAQKNPTAFYLCASSIRDEKLFFGSGTQLSVL.

The chain recombines TRBV6-2 or TRBV6-3 with TRBJ1-6; 10 bases map to TRBD1. CDR3 length equals 16 residues. The germline V gene encodes CDR1 MNHEY and CDR2 SVGEGT. The J segment lost 9 bases and the V segment lost 5 bases, leaving 10 bases of the junction unmatched. The DNA of the CDR3 is TGTGCCAGCAGTACCGAAGGACAGGGGGGTATTTCACCCCTCCACTTT. This sequence encodes CASSTEGQGGISPLHF.